The rows below give T cell receptor beta chains drawn from one sample of a study of shared T cell receptors in the human thymus. Sequencing was performed with immunoSEQ multiplex PCR; in TCRdb, only in-frame clones are kept and a portion is missing. The table includes about 710,000 clones, around 87% detected once. This sample was also put to use in a study of human thymus T cells.

Specimen: thymocytes. The source is a boy in the first two years of life with a congenital heart defect. Each CDR3 is given with its conserved first and last residue. The order of the fields is V gene, clone size, D gene, J gene, CDR3 DNA, CDR3 protein. D genes are given only for firm matches. Clone size appears in some rows only: once, few, many, or a class for an expanded clone.

v_call: TRBV4-1
clone_size: .
d_call: .
j_call: TRBJ1-2
cdr3_nt: TGCGCCAGCAGCCAGATAGGGGGTAACTATGGCTACACCTTC
cdr3_aa: CASSQIGGNYGYTF

v_call: TRBV5-8
clone_size: .
d_call: .
j_call: TRBJ1-2
cdr3_nt: TGTGCCAGCAGCTTGCATGAGGCTCTTAACTATGGCTACACCTTC
cdr3_aa: CASSLHEALNYGYTF

v_call: TRBV28
clone_size: .
d_call: .
j_call: TRBJ1-2
cdr3_nt: TGTGCCAGCAGTTTGCCAGGGTTCTATGGCTACACCTTC
cdr3_aa: CASSLPGFYGYTF

v_call: TRBV27
clone_size: .
d_call: .
j_call: TRBJ1-1
cdr3_nt: TGTGCCAGCAGCCCGGGACACACCAACACTGAAGCTTTCTTT
cdr3_aa: CASSPGHTNTEAFF

v_call: TRBV9
clone_size: once
d_call: .
j_call: TRBJ2-6
cdr3_nt: TGTGCCAGCAGCGGACGAGGAAGAACTGGGGCCAACGTCCTGACTTTC
cdr3_aa: CASSGRGRTGANVLTF

v_call: TRBV29-1
clone_size: .
d_call: .
j_call: TRBJ2-1
cdr3_nt: TGCAGCGGGGATCACGCGGGCGAAGCCTACAATGAGCAGTTCTTC
cdr3_aa: CSGDHAGEAYNEQFF

v_call: TRBV28
clone_size: .
d_call: TRBD2
j_call: TRBJ2-3
cdr3_nt: TGTGCCAGCAGTAGCTTTAGCGGGAGCGGAGGCACAGATACGCAGTATTTT
cdr3_aa: CASSSFSGSGGTDTQYF

v_call: TRBV19
clone_size: .
d_call: .
j_call: TRBJ1-1
cdr3_nt: TGTGCCAGTAGTATTAAAATGAACACTGAAGCTTTCTTT
cdr3_aa: CASSIKMNTEAFF

v_call: TRBV5-1
clone_size: .
d_call: TRBD1
j_call: TRBJ2-6
cdr3_nt: TGCGCCAGCAGCTTGAAAGGACAGGGCGAGTTCGGGGCCAACGTCCTGACTTTC
cdr3_aa: CASSLKGQGEFGANVLTF

v_call: TRBV27
clone_size: .
d_call: .
j_call: TRBJ2-2
cdr3_nt: TGTGCCAGCACCTTGACAGAGAACACCGGGGAGCTGTTTTTT
cdr3_aa: CASTLTENTGELFF

v_call: TRBV12-5
clone_size: .
d_call: .
j_call: TRBJ2-1
cdr3_nt: TGTGCTAGCGGGACTGACAGTTTGGGTGAGCAGTTCTTC
cdr3_aa: CASGTDSLGEQFF

v_call: TRBV6-1
clone_size: .
d_call: .
j_call: TRBJ1-3
cdr3_nt: TGTGCCAGCATAGGAGACAGCAACTCTGGAAACACCATATATTTT
cdr3_aa: CASIGDSNSGNTIYF

v_call: TRBV9
clone_size: .
d_call: .
j_call: TRBJ2-5
cdr3_nt: TGTGCCAGCAGCCCGGGAGAGTGGAGGGGCCAAGAGACCCAGTACTTC
cdr3_aa: CASSPGEWRGQETQYF

v_call: TRBV7-9
clone_size: once
d_call: .
j_call: TRBJ1-2
cdr3_nt: TGTGCCAGCAGCCCCAGGGTGGGGAAATTCTTTGGCTACACCTTC
cdr3_aa: CASSPRVGKFFGYTF

v_call: TRBV7-2
clone_size: .
d_call: .
j_call: TRBJ2-5
cdr3_nt: TGTGCCAGCAGCCCACGCCCGGCCCCCCGGGGGAAAGAGACCCAGTACTTC
cdr3_aa: CASSPRPAPRGKETQYF

v_call: TRBV7-9
clone_size: .
d_call: .
j_call: TRBJ1-2
cdr3_nt: TGTGCCAGCAGCTTTCCCCCAGGACAGACTAACTATGGCTACACCTTC
cdr3_aa: CASSFPPGQTNYGYTF

v_call: TRBV19
clone_size: once
d_call: TRBD1
j_call: TRBJ2-1
cdr3_nt: TGTGCCAGTAGTATAGGGGACAGGGAACATGAGCAGTTCTTC
cdr3_aa: CASSIGDREHEQFF

v_call: TRBV7-2
clone_size: .
d_call: .
j_call: TRBJ1-2
cdr3_nt: TGTGCCAGCAGCTTAGGGGAGGCAGGCCGATTACCCCAGGCAGAGGGCTACACCTTC
cdr3_aa: CASSLGEAGRLPQAEGYTF

v_call: TRBV14
clone_size: .
d_call: .
j_call: TRBJ1-1
cdr3_nt: TGTGCCAGCAGCCAAGACAAGAGGAACACTGAAGCTTTCTTT
cdr3_aa: CASSQDKRNTEAFF

v_call: TRBV5-1
clone_size: .
d_call: TRBD2
j_call: TRBJ2-7
cdr3_nt: TGCGCCAGCAGCTTCCGGGGACTAGCGGGGGTCCGCGAGCAGTACTTC
cdr3_aa: CASSFRGLAGVREQYF

v_call: TRBV5-1
clone_size: .
d_call: TRBD1
j_call: TRBJ1-1
cdr3_nt: TGCGCCAGCAGCTCACAGGGGGCTGGTACTGAAGCTTTCTTT
cdr3_aa: CASSSQGAGTEAFF

v_call: TRBV7-6
clone_size: .
d_call: .
j_call: TRBJ2-7
cdr3_nt: TGTGCCAGCAGCCCCCAGGCCCCACTCCCAAGCTCCTACGAGCAGTACTTC
cdr3_aa: CASSPQAPLPSSYEQYF

v_call: TRBV2
clone_size: once
d_call: .
j_call: TRBJ2-1
cdr3_nt: TGTGCCAGCAGAGAACCCATGGCTCGCAGGAATGAGCAGTTCTTC
cdr3_aa: CASREPMARRNEQFF

v_call: TRBV10-2
clone_size: .
d_call: .
j_call: TRBJ1-3
cdr3_nt: TGCGCCAGCAGTGTTGTCTGGGCAGGTGGAAACACCATATATTTT
cdr3_aa: CASSVVWAGGNTIYF

v_call: TRBV4-1
clone_size: .
d_call: TRBD1
j_call: TRBJ1-5
cdr3_nt: TGCGCCAGCAGCCAGGCGGACAGGGGAATTAGCAATCAGCCCCAGCATTTT
cdr3_aa: CASSQADRGISNQPQHF

v_call: TRBV15
clone_size: .
d_call: TRBD1
j_call: TRBJ1-5
cdr3_nt: TGTGCCACCAGCAGAGAGGTACAGGGGCAAGGCCAGCCCCAGCATTTT
cdr3_aa: CATSREVQGQGQPQHF

v_call: TRBV2
clone_size: once
d_call: TRBD1
j_call: TRBJ1-5
cdr3_nt: TGTGCCAGCAGTGAGGACAGGGTTGGCAATCAGCCCCAGCATTTT
cdr3_aa: CASSEDRVGNQPQHF

v_call: TRBV4-1
clone_size: .
d_call: TRBD2
j_call: TRBJ2-2
cdr3_nt: TGCGCCTGCAGCAGACTAGCGGGAGGCACCGGGGAGCTGTTTTTT
cdr3_aa: CACSRLAGGTGELFF

v_call: TRBV4-1
clone_size: .
d_call: TRBD2
j_call: TRBJ2-1
cdr3_nt: TGCGCCAGCAGCCAAGGCGTTAGCGGGGGGGCCTACAATGAGCAGTTCTTC
cdr3_aa: CASSQGVSGGAYNEQFF

v_call: TRBV9
clone_size: .
d_call: .
j_call: TRBJ1-1
cdr3_nt: TGTGCCAGCAGCGTAGGATCAACCACCGGACTCGCCCTTTCGGAAGCTTTCTTT
cdr3_aa: CASSVGSTTGLALSEAFF

v_call: TRBV5-4
clone_size: .
d_call: TRBD2
j_call: TRBJ2-5
cdr3_nt: TGTGCCAGCAGTTATAAAAATAGCGGGAGGGAGACCCAGTACTTC
cdr3_aa: CASSYKNSGRETQYF

v_call: TRBV10-1
clone_size: .
d_call: TRBD1
j_call: TRBJ1-1
cdr3_nt: TGCGCCAGCAGTGTCACAGGGGGCGGCGAAGCTTTCTTT
cdr3_aa: CASSVTGGGEAFF

v_call: TRBV28
clone_size: .
d_call: TRBD1
j_call: TRBJ2-7
cdr3_nt: TGTGCCAGCAGGGCTGGACAGGGATCTAGCGAGCAGTACTTC
cdr3_aa: CASRAGQGSSEQYF

v_call: TRBV5-1
clone_size: .
d_call: TRBD2
j_call: TRBJ2-1
cdr3_nt: TGCGCCAGCAGCGTCGGTACTAGCGCCAGCTCCTACAATGAGCAGTTCTTC
cdr3_aa: CASSVGTSASSYNEQFF

v_call: TRBV28
clone_size: few
d_call: .
j_call: TRBJ1-1
cdr3_nt: TGTGCCAGCAGTTTATCCGGTAGGGGTCCTGAAGCTTTCTTT
cdr3_aa: CASSLSGRGPEAFF

v_call: TRBV5-4
clone_size: once
d_call: .
j_call: TRBJ1-6
cdr3_nt: TGTGCCAGCAGCTTGGCTGGCCAGGGAAGGAATTCCCCCCTCCACTTT
cdr3_aa: CASSLAGQGRNSPLHF

v_call: TRBV4-3
clone_size: .
d_call: .
j_call: TRBJ2-3
cdr3_nt: TGCGCCAGCAGCCATCGGACAGCCCGGGAAGATACGCAGTATTTT
cdr3_aa: CASSHRTAREDTQYF

v_call: TRBV4-1
clone_size: .
d_call: .
j_call: TRBJ1-1
cdr3_nt: TGCGCCAGCAGCCAAGGCGTCGTACAGCCTGAAGCTTTCTTT
cdr3_aa: CASSQGVVQPEAFF

v_call: TRBV27
clone_size: .
d_call: .
j_call: TRBJ2-7
cdr3_nt: TGTGCCAGCAGTGCCACGACACGCGGGGCCTACGAGCAGTACTTC
cdr3_aa: CASSATTRGAYEQYF

v_call: TRBV7-9
clone_size: few
d_call: .
j_call: TRBJ2-3
cdr3_nt: TGTGCCAGCAGCTTAGGTAGGGCAGGGGGGCCCACAGATACGCAGTATTTT
cdr3_aa: CASSLGRAGGPTDTQYF

v_call: TRBV2
clone_size: .
d_call: .
j_call: TRBJ2-5
cdr3_nt: TGTGCCAGCAGGGGCTCGTATCCTCGCGCTCATAGGGAGACCCAGTACTTC
cdr3_aa: CASRGSYPRAHRETQYF

v_call: TRBV30
clone_size: .
d_call: TRBD2
j_call: TRBJ2-1
cdr3_nt: TGTGCCTGGAGTACACGGCGACTAGCCTCAAGCAGCTCCTACAATGAGCAGTTCTTC
cdr3_aa: CAWSTRRLASSSSYNEQFF

v_call: TRBV9
clone_size: .
d_call: .
j_call: TRBJ2-2
cdr3_nt: TGTGCCAGCAGCGTAGAAGAGCTAGCGAGAAACACCGGGGAGCTGTTTTTT
cdr3_aa: CASSVEELARNTGELFF

v_call: TRBV6-5
clone_size: .
d_call: .
j_call: TRBJ2-1
cdr3_nt: TGTGCCAGCACCGAAGGGGGGGGCTCCTACAATGAGCAGTTCTTC
cdr3_aa: CASTEGGGSYNEQFF

v_call: TRBV4-1
clone_size: .
d_call: .
j_call: TRBJ1-2
cdr3_nt: TGCGCCAGCAGCCCCCCTGCTCGAGGCCAGTTCTATGGCTACACCTTC
cdr3_aa: CASSPPARGQFYGYTF

v_call: TRBV28
clone_size: .
d_call: TRBD1
j_call: TRBJ1-2
cdr3_nt: TGTGCCAGCAGTCCAAGGGACAGGGAGGACGATGGCTATACCTTC
cdr3_aa: CASSPRDREDDGYTF